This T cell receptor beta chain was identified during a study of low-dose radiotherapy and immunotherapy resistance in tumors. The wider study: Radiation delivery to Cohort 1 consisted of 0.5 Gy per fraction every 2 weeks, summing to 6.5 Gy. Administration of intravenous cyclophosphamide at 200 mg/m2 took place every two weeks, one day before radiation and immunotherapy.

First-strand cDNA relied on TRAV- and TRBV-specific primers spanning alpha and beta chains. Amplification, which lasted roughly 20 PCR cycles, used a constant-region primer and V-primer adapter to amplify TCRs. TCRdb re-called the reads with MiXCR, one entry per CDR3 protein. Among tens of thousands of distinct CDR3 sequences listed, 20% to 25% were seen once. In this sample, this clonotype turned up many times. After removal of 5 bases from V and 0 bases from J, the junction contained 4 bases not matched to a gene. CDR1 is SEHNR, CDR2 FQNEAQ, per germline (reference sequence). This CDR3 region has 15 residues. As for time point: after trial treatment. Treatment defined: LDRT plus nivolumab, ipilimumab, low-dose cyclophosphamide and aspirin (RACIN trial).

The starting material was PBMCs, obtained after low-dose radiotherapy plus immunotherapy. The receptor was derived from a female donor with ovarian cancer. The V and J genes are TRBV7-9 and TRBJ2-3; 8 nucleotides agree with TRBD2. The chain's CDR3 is CASSQPSGSTDTQYF. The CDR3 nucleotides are TGTGCCAGCAGCCAACCTAGCGGGAGCACAGATACGCAGTATTTT.